What follows are 20 T cell receptor beta chains derived from one specimen sequenced in a study of shared clonotypes between healthy human individuals. Using immunoSEQ multiplex PCR, the repertoire was profiled, and TCRdb retains in-frame clones only, with some absent. Of over a million clones listed, 78% are singletons. The specimen sequenced was memory CD4+ T cells from PBMCs. Subset here: CD45RA-negative fraction. The source of these receptors is a man aged 18 to 35 in good health. Some clones in this sample may be carry-over from other donors' samples.

V is TRBV10-3 and J is TRBJ2-5; possibly TRBD2 for D (6 bases). The germline V gene has CDR1 ENHRY and CDR2 SYGVKD. The CDR3 covers 16 residues. V dropped 0 bases and J dropped 4 bases, with 15 bases sitting between them. The CDR3 DNA reads TGTGCCATCAGTGAGTCGGGCCTGGGTAGCGGAGAGACCCAGTACTTC. Encoded protein: CAISESGLGSGETQYF.

The rearrangement joins TRBV9 to TRBJ2-1, with TRBD2 matching over 7 bases. The CDR3 runs to 14 residues. CDR1 and CDR2 (germline): SGDLS, YYNGEE. After removal of 2 bases from V and 4 bases from J, the junction contained 3 bases not matched to a gene. CDR3 loop: CASSVREVYNEQFF. CDR3 sequence (DNA): TGTGCCAGCAGCGTTCGGGAGGTATACAATGAGCAGTTCTTC.

In its sample, this clone was seen a few times. The V and J genes are TRBV5-1 and TRBJ2-1; TRBD2 aligns across 10 bases. The V gene end was trimmed by 5 bases and the J gene end by 7 bases; junction bases not matched to a gene: 9. CDR3 size: 15 residues. Germline V lookup: CDR1 SGHRS, CDR2 YFSETQ. The CDR3 spells CASRYLAGEVNEQFF. In DNA form, the CDR3 reads TGCGCCAGCAGATACCTAGCGGGAGAGGTAAATGAGCAGTTCTTC. Drawing the rest from reference TRBV5-1 and TRBJ2-1, the complete variable domain is KAGVTQTPRYLIKTRGQQVTLSCSPISGHRSVSWYQQTPGQGLQFLFEYFSETQRNKGNFPGRFSGRQFSNSRSEMNVSTLELGDSALYLCASRYLAGEVNEQFFGPGTRLTVL.

The table lists this clone with a count of one. This clone may be a read error of a much larger clone one base away. The CDR3 bases are TGTGCCAGCAGTTTACAGGGTCTCTATGGCTACACCTTC. Residues: CASSLQGLYGYTF. The rearrangement uses TRBV28 and TRBJ1-2; TRBD1 might be the D (5 bases). CDR1 MDHEN and CDR2 SYDVKM come from the germline V gene. The V end was cut by 2 bases, the J end by 4 bases, with 8 bases between. CDR3 size: 13 residues.

The chain carries TRBV29-1 and TRBJ2-7; maybe TRBD1 (5 bases). CDR1 is SQVTM and CDR2 is ANQGSEA in the germline V gene. The CDR3 sequence is 13 residues long. The V end lost 5 bases, the J end lost 1 base, and 12 bases lay between the germline ends. The CDR3 nucleotides are TGCAGCGTTAGGTGGACATCTTCCTACGAGCAGTACTTC. Translation: CSVRWTSSYEQYF.

V gene TRBV30 combines with J gene TRBJ2-7, with 9 bases identical to TRBD1. V was clipped by 0 bases and J by 1 base; unmatched bases: 4. CDR1 is GTSNPN, CDR2 SVGIG, per germline (reference sequence). This CDR3 is built from 15 residues. The CDR3 protein is CAWSVTGTGSYEQYF. The CDR3 nucleotides are TGTGCCTGGAGTGTAACTGGGACAGGGTCCTACGAGCAGTACTTC.

This clone was detected only a few times. The V call is TRBV19, the J call TRBJ2-6, with D unclear. V gave up 5 bases and J gave up 4 bases, with 15 bases separating them. This CDR3 contains 16 residues. Germline CDR1 is LNHDA and CDR2 is SQIVND (reference sequence). The CDR3 sequence: CASSFLSPPGANVLTF. The CDR3 DNA reads TGTGCCAGTAGTTTCTTATCCCCTCCGGGGGCCAACGTCCTGACTTTC.

The gene calls are TRBV5-4 and TRBJ2-7; TRBD1 matches at 9 bases. Germline-derived CDR1 and CDR2 are SGHNT and YYREEE (reference sequence). CDR3 size: 15 residues. J was trimmed by 4 bases and V by 0 bases; bases with no gene match: 5. The CDR3 bases are TGTGCCAGCAGCTTGGGAGGACAGGGGAGGTACGAGCAGTACTTC. The encoded protein is CASSLGGQGRYEQYF.

J is TRBJ2-5 and V is TRBV2, with 9 bases matching TRBD1. Germline V gene lookup returns CDR1 SNHLY and CDR2 FYNNEI. The trim removed 5 bases at V and 5 bases at J, leaving 6 bases unmatched. There are 14 residues in the CDR3. CDR3 DNA sequence: TGTGCCAGCAGTCCACGGACAGGGGTGGAGACCCAGTACTTC. Translated, it gives CASSPRTGVETQYF. Complete variable domain (other parts from reference TRBV2 and TRBJ2-5): EPEVTQTPSHQVTQMGQEVILRCVPISNHLYFYWYRQILGQKVEFLVSFYNNEISEKSEIFDDQFSVERPDGSNFTLKIRSTKLEDSAMYFCASSPRTGVETQYFGPGTRLLVL.

This clone was detected only a few times. The chain is built from TRBV30 and TRBJ2-5, with unresolved D. The CDR3 sequence is 14 residues long. Germline CDR1 and CDR2: GTSNPN and SVGIG (reference sequence). Trimming stripped 0 bases from V and 1 base from J, with 9 bases between. In DNA, the CDR3 is TGTGCCTGGAGTGTACGAGTCGGCCAAGAGACCCAGTACTTC. This gives the protein CAWSVRVGQETQYF.

This clone was recorded a few times. The genes are TRBV10-3 and TRBJ2-1; D is uncertain. The CDR3 is 13 amino acids. CDR1 and CDR2 (germline): ENHRY, SYGVKD. Trimming took 4 bases from V and 4 from J, leaving 8 bases between them. The CDR3: CAISAFQYNEQFF. The CDR3 region has the DNA TGTGCCATCAGTGCATTCCAGTACAATGAGCAGTTCTTC.

This chain joins TRBV4-3 and TRBJ1-2; D gene uncertain. Germline lookup yields CDR1 LGHNA and CDR2 YSLEER. The CDR3 extends over 14 amino acids. V dropped 0 bases and J dropped 7 bases, with 12 bases sitting between them. CDR3 amino acids: CASSQDGDRGGYTF. In DNA, the CDR3 is TGCGCCAGCAGCCAAGATGGGGATCGAGGTGGCTACACCTTC.

J is TRBJ2-1 and V is TRBV30; D is uncertain. This CDR3 region has 12 residues. Looked up from germline, CDR1 is GTSNPN and CDR2 is SVGIG (reference sequence). Deletions cut 5 bases from V and 7 bases from J, with 12 bases between. CDR3 region: CAWGQVGNEQFF. In DNA, the CDR3 is TGTGCCTGGGGTCAGGTGGGGAATGAGCAGTTCTTC.

This chain links TRBV9 with TRBJ1-1, with D possibly being TRBD1 (6 bases). V lost 1 base and J 1 base, leaving 8 bases between the germline ends. There are 14 residues in the CDR3. Germline assignment: CDR1 SGDLS and CDR2 YYNGEE. CDR3: CASSVTGTNTEAFF. The CDR3 DNA sequence: TGTGCCAGCAGCGTAACAGGGACGAACACTGAAGCTTTCTTT.

A word on this clone: This sample also contains other DNA sequences that code for the same CDR3. The chain joins TRBV28 to TRBJ1-2, with a possible D match to TRBD1 (6 bases). Looked up from germline, CDR1 is MDHEN and CDR2 is SYDVKM. This CDR3 contains 13 residues. Trimming shortened V by 5 bases and J by 4 bases, and 11 bases separated the two germline ends. Here the CDR3 reads CASSKPGVYGYTF. The CDR3 nucleotides are TGTGCCAGCAGTAAACCAGGGGTCTATGGCTACACCTTC.

This rearrangement joins TRBV5-1 to TRBJ2-3; no clear D gene. Trimming took off 3 bases at V and 6 bases at J, with 11 bases between the two ends. The germline V gene encodes CDR1 SGHRS and CDR2 YFSETQ. This CDR3 contains 13 residues. CDR3 in amino acids: CASSSLTSDTQYF. The CDR3 DNA follows: TGCGCCAGCAGCTCACTCACGTCGGATACGCAGTATTTT.

The rearrangement uses TRBV5-8 and TRBJ1-2; perhaps TRBD1 as D (6 bases). The CDR3 runs to 14 residues. The germline V gene encodes CDR1 SGHTS and CDR2 YDEGEE. The ends were cut back, 1 base at V and 1 base at J, with 8 bases in the middle. In DNA, the CDR3 is TGTGCCAGCAGCTTGACAGGGTATAACTATGGCTACACCTTC. Translating gives CASSLTGYNYGYTF.

This clone showed up just once. This chain joins TRBV5-1 and TRBJ2-2, with D perhaps TRBD1 (6 bases). The CDR3 length is 16 residues. V lost 3 bases and J lost 4, with 16 bases in between. Germline assignment: CDR1 SGHRS and CDR2 YFSETQ. The CDR3 here is CASSWSTGEGTGELFF. The CDR3 nucleotides read TGCGCCAGCAGCTGGTCGACAGGCGAGGGCACCGGGGAGCTGTTTTTT.

The chain joins TRBV11-2 to TRBJ2-5; D perhaps matches TRBD2 (5 bases). Trimming took 6 bases from V and 2 from J, leaving 16 bases between them. The CDR3 spans 15 residues. The germline V gene encodes CDR1 SGHAT and CDR2 FQNNGV. DNA of the CDR3: TGTGCCAGCAGATCCCGGGCGGGCGCGCAAGAGACCCAGTACTTC. Its translation is CASRSRAGAQETQYF. Supplemented by reference TRBV11-2 and TRBJ2-5, the full variable domain reads EAGVAQSPRYKIIEKRQSVAFWCNPISGHATLYWYQQILGQGPKLLIQFQNNGVVDDSQLPKDRFSAERLKGVDSTLKIQPAKLEDSAVYLCASRSRAGAQETQYFGPGTRLLVL.

The DNA of the CDR3 is TGCGCCAGCAGTGAGTCTCTAGCGGGAAGCACAGATACGCAGTATTTT. Protein sequence: CASSESLAGSTDTQYF. The chain carries TRBV10-2 and TRBJ2-3; 9 bases fit TRBD2. Germline CDR1 is WSHSY and CDR2 is SAAADI. The CDR3 runs 16 residues. J was trimmed by 0 bases and V by 0 bases; bases with no gene match: 1.